Listed below are T cell receptor beta chains from one sample, sequenced in a study of blood T cell repertoires in COVID-19. Repertoires were generated with immunoSEQ multiplex PCR, while TCRdb's copy carries only in-frame clones and drops some. This table has some 140,000 clones, about 89% appearing once. Input material: peripheral blood. The receptors were sampled from a man aged 45-65 years with acute or convalescent COVID-19. Each CDR3 is given with its conserved first and last residue. A D gene is named only where the DNA matches it firmly. Rows give clone size only sometimes, using once, few, many, or a class for an expanded clone.

size | D | J | V | DNA | CDR3
- | TRBD1 | TRBJ1-4 | TRBV10-1 | TGCGCCAGCAGTGACAAACAGGGGAAACTGTTTTTT | CASSDKQGKLFF
- | TRBD1 | TRBJ1-2 | TRBV18 | TGTGCCAGCTCATTCCGAGGGACAGGACGCGATGGCTACACCTTC | CASSFRGTGRDGYTF
- | TRBD2 | TRBJ2-7 | TRBV7-3 | TGTGCCAGCAGCCTGGGGCTAGCGGGAGACGAGCAGTACTTC | CASSLGLAGDEQYF
- | TRBD1 | TRBJ2-7 | TRBV5-1 | TGCGCCAGCAGCGTCGCGGGACAGGGCTACGAGCAGTACTTC | CASSVAGQGYEQYF
- | TRBD2 | TRBJ2-1 | TRBV6-5 | TGTGCCAGCGGGAGGACCCGCGGGAGTGGGGAGCAGTTCTTC | CASGRTRGSGEQFF
- | - | TRBJ1-2 | TRBV23-1 | TGCGCCAGCACCGAAGTGCCGGGGTATAACTATGGCTACACCTTC | CASTEVPGYNYGYTF
- | - | TRBJ1-5 | TRBV18 | TGTGCCAGCTCACCTTTCGGGCAGGGGAAATATCAGCCCCAGCATTTT | CASSPFGQGKYQPQHF
once | - | TRBJ1-2 | TRBV7-2 | TGTGCCAGCAGCTCGGAGGGCAGATCTGACTATGGCTACACCTTC | CASSSEGRSDYGYTF
- | - | TRBJ1-2 | TRBV12-3/TRBV12-4 | TGTGCCAGCAGTTTGGGCGGGGCTGGCTACACCTTC | CASSLGGAGYTF
- | TRBD2 | TRBJ2-3 | TRBV3-1/TRBV3-2 | TGTGCCAGCAGCTTGGGAGGACTAGCGGGAGGGAAGCGATTGGGTACGCAGTATTTT | CASSLGGLAGGKRLGTQYF
- | TRBD2 | TRBJ2-2 | TRBV7-9 | TGTGCCAGCAGCTGGGGGGGAAACACCGGGGAGCTGTTTTTT | CASSWGGNTGELFF
- | TRBD2 | TRBJ2-2 | TRBV5-1 | TGCGCCAGCAGCTCTAGCGGGGGGTACACCGGGGAGCTGTTTTTT | CASSSSGGYTGELFF
- | - | TRBJ1-1 | TRBV6-1 | TGTGCCAGCAGTCGTACCGAGGAAGGCACTGAAGCTTTCTTT | CASSRTEEGTEAFF
once | - | TRBJ1-5 | TRBV18 | TGTGCCAGCTCCTCCCAGGAGGGTTGGAGCAATCAGCCCCAGCATTTT | CASSSQEGWSNQPQHF
- | - | TRBJ2-6 | TRBV7-2 | TGTGCCAGCAGGACTACAAGCTCTGGGGCCAACGTCCTGACTTTC | CASRTTSSGANVLTF
- | - | TRBJ2-1 | TRBV19 | TGTGCCAGTAGTATAGGGACAGCCGACTATGAGCAGTTCTTC | CASSIGTADYEQFF
- | TRBD1 | TRBJ1-2 | TRBV5-5 | TGTGCCAGCAGCTCTGGGGACAGGGCGGGGTATGGCTACACCTTC | CASSSGDRAGYGYTF
- | TRBD1 | TRBJ2-2 | TRBV27 | TGTGCCAGCAGTCGCGTCCCAGGGGGCACCGGGGAGCTGTTTTTT | CASSRVPGGTGELFF
- | TRBD1 | TRBJ1-2 | TRBV28 | TGTGCCAGCAGTTCTTTCGACAGGGGAGGCTATGGCTACACCTTC | CASSSFDRGGYGYTF
- | - | TRBJ1-2 | TRBV6-1 | TGTGCCAGCAGTGAAGATATTCGAGTCTATGGCTACACCTTC | CASSEDIRVYGYTF
- | TRBD2 | TRBJ2-7 | TRBV4-1 | TGCGCCAGCAGCCCCCTCGGAGCGGGAGGGCCCCATTACGAGCAGTACTTC | CASSPLGAGGPHYEQYF
- | - | TRBJ2-5 | TRBV7-2 | TGTGCCAGCAGGCCCGCGAGCCAAGAGACCCAGTACTTC | CASRPASQETQYF
- | TRBD1 | TRBJ1-4 | TRBV6-5 | TGTGCCAGCAGGCAGGGGGTTGAAAAACTGTTTTTT | CASRQGVEKLFF
- | - | TRBJ1-3 | TRBV18 | TGTGCCAGCTCACTCCCGGTCCCCTCTGGAAACACCATATATTTT | CASSLPVPSGNTIYF
- | - | TRBJ1-6 | TRBV12-3/TRBV12-4 | TGTGCCAGCAGTTCGGACAGCCAACCCCTCCACTTT | CASSSDSQPLHF
few | TRBD1 | TRBJ1-1 | TRBV4-2 | TGTGCCAGCAGGACAGGGTTGACTGAAGCTTTCTTT | CASRTGLTEAFF
- | - | TRBJ1-1 | TRBV14 | TGTGCCAGCAGCCAAGGCGGGAACACTGAAGCTTTCTTT | CASSQGGNTEAFF
- | TRBD2 | TRBJ2-5 | TRBV5-1 | TGCGCCAGCAGCTTGTCTGGACTAGCGGGGGGCTGGGGAGAGACCCAGTACTTC | CASSLSGLAGGWGETQYF
few | - | TRBJ2-5 | TRBV2 | TGTGCCAGCAGTGCGGCAGGGTGGCAAGAGACCCAGTACTTC | CASSAAGWQETQYF
- | - | TRBJ1-4 | TRBV3-1/TRBV3-2 | TGTGCCAGCAGCCAAGATCCGGGGAGCAAACTGTTTTTT | CASSQDPGSKLFF
- | TRBD2 | TRBJ2-5 | TRBV29-1 | TGCAGCGTTGAGGCTAGCGGGGGGGAGACCCAGTACTTC | CSVEASGGETQYF
- | - | TRBJ2-2 | TRBV5-4 | TGTGCCAGCAGCCCTACGGGCGGGGAGCTGTTTTTT | CASSPTGGELFF
- | TRBD1 | TRBJ1-1 | TRBV18 | TGTGCCAGCTCACCACGGACAGGGGGAAACCCTGAAGCTTTCTTT | CASSPRTGGNPEAFF
- | TRBD1 | TRBJ2-5 | TRBV18 | TGTGCCAGCTCACCCACGAGGGGGCTGGGGGAGACCCAGTACTTC | CASSPTRGLGETQYF
- | TRBD1 | TRBJ1-6 | TRBV7-2 | TGTGCCAGCAGCTTAAGGGCAGGGGGCTCACTAAATTCACCCCTCCACTTT | CASSLRAGGSLNSPLHF
- | TRBD1 | TRBJ2-5 | TRBV29-1 | TGCAGCGTTGAAGGACAGGGCGGGTGGACCCAGTACTTC | CSVEGQGGWTQYF
- | - | TRBJ1-6 | TRBV4-3 | TGCGCCAGCAGCCAAGATAGCGAAGGGCGGTGGTCACCCCTCCACTTT | CASSQDSEGRWSPLHF
- | TRBD2 | TRBJ2-1 | TRBV29-1 | TGCAGCGTTGAAGTCGGGGGGGGCTGGATAAACAATGAGCAGTTCTTC | CSVEVGGGWINNEQFF
- | TRBD1 | TRBJ2-5 | TRBV6-6 | TGTGCCAGCAGCATCGCCGGACAGGGACAAGAGACCCAGTACTTC | CASSIAGQGQETQYF
- | TRBD2 | TRBJ2-2 | TRBV13 | TGTGCCAGCAGCAAGACTAGCGGGAGGGTGCACACCGGGGAGCTGTTTTTT | CASSKTSGRVHTGELFF
- | TRBD2 | TRBJ2-3 | TRBV2 | TGTGCCAGCAGATTAGGTAGCGGGAGGGATACGCAGTATTTT | CASRLGSGRDTQYF
- | - | TRBJ1-5 | TRBV27 | TGTGCCAGCAGTTGGGGGGGCTATGGAAATCAGCCCCAGCATTTT | CASSWGGYGNQPQHF
- | - | TRBJ1-5 | TRBV2 | TGTGCCAGCAGTGGTGGCGGGGTGAATCAGCCCCAGCATTTT | CASSGGGVNQPQHF
- | TRBD1 | TRBJ2-7 | TRBV5-1 | TGCGCCAGCAGCCCGCGACAGGGTTCTGTCGAGCAGTACTTC | CASSPRQGSVEQYF
- | TRBD1 | TRBJ2-3 | TRBV2 | TGTGCCAGCACCCCCGGGGGACAGGGCCGGGATACGCAGTATTTT | CASTPGGQGRDTQYF
- | - | TRBJ1-2 | TRBV30 | TGTGCCTGGAGGGGGCTGGGGGGATTCCACTATGGCTACACCTTC | CAWRGLGGFHYGYTF
- | - | TRBJ1-2 | TRBV5-4 | TGTGCCAGCAGCCGAGAGATCCAGGGAAACTATGGCTACACCTTC | CASSREIQGNYGYTF
- | - | TRBJ1-6 | TRBV7-9 | TGTGCCAGCAGCCTACAGGGTGCCGGTGATTCACCCCTCCACTTT | CASSLQGAGDSPLHF
- | TRBD2 | TRBJ2-1 | TRBV28 | TGTGCCAGCAGTTTCTCGCTAGCGGGAGCGCATGAGCAGTTCTTC | CASSFSLAGAHEQFF
- | - | TRBJ1-1 | TRBV5-6 | TGTGCCAGCAGCTTGGACAGGGAAGCTTTCTTT | CASSLDREAFF
- | - | TRBJ1-1 | TRBV18 | TGTGCCAGCTCACCAGAGACTGAAGCTTTCTTT | CASSPETEAFF
- | TRBD1 | TRBJ1-5 | TRBV6-2/TRBV6-3 | TGTGCCAGCAGTTGGGACAGGATGACTCAGCCCCAGCATTTT | CASSWDRMTQPQHF
- | TRBD1 | TRBJ1-2 | TRBV7-2 | TGTGCCAGCAGCTCCACGACAGGGGGCTCCTATGGCTACACCTTC | CASSSTTGGSYGYTF
- | - | TRBJ1-3 | TRBV5-1 | TGCGCCAGCAGCTGGACAGCCGCTGGAAACACCATATATTTT | CASSWTAAGNTIYF
- | - | TRBJ1-5 | TRBV12-5 | TGTGCTAGTGGTTTGTATCCCGATCAGCCCCAGCATTTT | CASGLYPDQPQHF